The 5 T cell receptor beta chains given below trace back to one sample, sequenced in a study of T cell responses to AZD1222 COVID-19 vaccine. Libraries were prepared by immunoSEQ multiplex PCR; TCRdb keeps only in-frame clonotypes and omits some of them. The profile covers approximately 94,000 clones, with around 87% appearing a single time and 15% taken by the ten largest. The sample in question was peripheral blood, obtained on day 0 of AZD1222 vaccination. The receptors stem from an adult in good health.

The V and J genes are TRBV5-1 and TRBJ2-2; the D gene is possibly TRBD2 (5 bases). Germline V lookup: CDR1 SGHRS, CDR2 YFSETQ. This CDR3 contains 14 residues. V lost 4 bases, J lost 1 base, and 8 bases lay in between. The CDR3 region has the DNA TGCGCCAGCAGCCCCGGGATGAACACCGGGGAGCTGTTTTTT. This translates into CASSPGMNTGELFF.

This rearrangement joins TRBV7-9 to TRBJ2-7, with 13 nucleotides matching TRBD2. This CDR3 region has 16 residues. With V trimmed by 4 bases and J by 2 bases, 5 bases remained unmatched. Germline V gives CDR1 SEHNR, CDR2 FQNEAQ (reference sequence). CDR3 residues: CASSSGTSGATYEQYF. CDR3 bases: TGTGCCAGCAGCTCCGGGACTAGCGGGGCCACCTACGAGCAGTACTTC.

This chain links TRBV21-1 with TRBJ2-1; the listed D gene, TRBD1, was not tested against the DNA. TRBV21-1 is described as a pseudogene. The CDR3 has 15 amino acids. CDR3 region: CASRRTGGLGNEQFF. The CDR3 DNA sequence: TGTGCCAGCAGGCGGACAGGGGGTTTGGGCAATGAGCAGTTCTTC.

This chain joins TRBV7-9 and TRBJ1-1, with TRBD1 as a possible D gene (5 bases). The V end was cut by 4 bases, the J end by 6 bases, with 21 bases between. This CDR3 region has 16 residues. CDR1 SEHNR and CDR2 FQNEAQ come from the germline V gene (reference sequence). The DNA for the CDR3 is TGTGCCAGCAGCTCGCCCCTAGGGGTGGGTGGTGCTGAAGCTTTCTTT. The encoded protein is CASSSPLGVGGAEAFF.

CDR3: CAWRTGQETQYF. The CDR3 coding sequence is TGTGCCTGGAGGACAGGACAAGAGACCCAGTACTTC. This rearrangement joins TRBV30 to TRBJ2-5, with D possibly matching TRBD1 (6 bases). Per germline, CDR1 GTSNPN and CDR2 SVGIG (reference sequence). This CDR3 has 12 amino acids. Trimming took off 3 bases at V and 2 bases at J, with 7 bases between the two ends. Using reference TRBV30 and TRBJ2-5 for the parts outside the CDR3, the full variable domain is SQTIHQWPATLVQPVGSPLSLECTVEGTSNPNLYWYRQAAGRGLQLLFYSVGIGQISSEVPQNLSASRPQDRQFILSSKKLLLSDSGFYLCAWRTGQETQYFGPGTRLLVL.